This TCR beta chain was sequenced in a study of patients and donors after allogeneic stem cell transplantation. TCRdb reprocessed the RT-PCR reads via MiXCR and lists one record per CDR3 protein. The table lists hundreds of thousands of distinct CDR3 sequences, 16% of them singletons, with around 7.2% in the top ten. The V gene lost 3 bases and the J gene lost 5 bases, with 14 bases spanning the gap. The CDR3 is 15 residues long. CDR1 LNHDA and CDR2 SQIVND come from the germline V gene (reference sequence). J is TRBJ2-1 and V is TRBV19; D perhaps matches TRBD2 (7 bases). The receptor was isolated from a human donor who was either an allogeneic HSCT recipient or a stem cell or donor lymphocyte infusion donor (not recorded which). It is not recorded whose cells these are; they may come from a transplant donor. Sequenced: blood, either unsorted or a sorted T cell fraction (not recorded which). The CDR3 sequence: CASSIEGGVHNEQFF. The CDR3 DNA sequence: TGTGCCAGTAGTATCGAGGGGGGGGTCCACAATGAGCAGTTCTTC.